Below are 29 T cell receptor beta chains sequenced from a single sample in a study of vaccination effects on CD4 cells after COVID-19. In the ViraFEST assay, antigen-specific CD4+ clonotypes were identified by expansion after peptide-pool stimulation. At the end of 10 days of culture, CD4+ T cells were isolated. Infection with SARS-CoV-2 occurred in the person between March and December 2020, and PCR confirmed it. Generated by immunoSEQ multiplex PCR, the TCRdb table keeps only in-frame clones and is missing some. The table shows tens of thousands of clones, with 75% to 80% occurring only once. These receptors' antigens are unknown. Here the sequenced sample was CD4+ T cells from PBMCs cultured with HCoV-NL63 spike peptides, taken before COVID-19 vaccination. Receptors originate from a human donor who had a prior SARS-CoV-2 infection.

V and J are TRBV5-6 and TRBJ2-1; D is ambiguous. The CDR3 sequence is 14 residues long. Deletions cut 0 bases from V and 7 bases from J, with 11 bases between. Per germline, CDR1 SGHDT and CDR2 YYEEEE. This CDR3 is CASSLEGGWNEQFF. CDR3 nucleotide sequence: TGTGCCAGCAGCTTGGAGGGCGGATGGAATGAGCAGTTCTTC.

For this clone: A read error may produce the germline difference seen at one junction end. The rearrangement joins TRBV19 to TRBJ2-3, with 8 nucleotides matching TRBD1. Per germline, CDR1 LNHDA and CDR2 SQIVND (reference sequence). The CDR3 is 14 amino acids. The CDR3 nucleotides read TGTGCCAGTAGTATAGTGATTAGGGGGACAGGCCTTGCTTTT. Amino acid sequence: CASSIVIRGTGLAF.

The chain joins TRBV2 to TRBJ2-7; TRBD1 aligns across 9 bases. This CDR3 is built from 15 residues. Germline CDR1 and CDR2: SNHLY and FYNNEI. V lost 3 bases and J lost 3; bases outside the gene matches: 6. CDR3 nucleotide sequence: TGTGCCAGCAGTGACACCGGGACAGGGAGCTACGAGCAGTACTTC. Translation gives CASSDTGTGSYEQYF.

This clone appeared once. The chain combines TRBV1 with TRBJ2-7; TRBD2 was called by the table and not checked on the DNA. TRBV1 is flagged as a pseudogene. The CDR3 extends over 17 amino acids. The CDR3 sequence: CTSSDTEEGGSLYEQYF. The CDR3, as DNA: TGCACCAGCAGCGACACCGAAGAAGGAGGATCCCTTTACGAGCAGTACTTC.

The CDR3 nucleotides are TGTGCCAGCAGTCAAACAGGGAAATTCGACGAGCAGTACTTC. The encoded protein is CASSQTGKFDEQYF. The V gene is TRBV7-2, the J gene TRBJ2-7; the D gene is possibly TRBD1 (6 bases). This CDR3 comprises 14 residues. Trimming stripped 6 bases from V and 5 bases from J, with 17 bases between. Per germline, CDR1 SGHTA and CDR2 FQGNSA.

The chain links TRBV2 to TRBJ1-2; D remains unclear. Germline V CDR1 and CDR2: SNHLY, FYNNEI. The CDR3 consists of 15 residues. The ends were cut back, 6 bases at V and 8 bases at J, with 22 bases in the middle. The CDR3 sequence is CASRVHLFTGRGYTF. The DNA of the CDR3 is TGTGCCAGCAGGGTCCATCTATTTACGGGGAGGGGCTACACCTTC.

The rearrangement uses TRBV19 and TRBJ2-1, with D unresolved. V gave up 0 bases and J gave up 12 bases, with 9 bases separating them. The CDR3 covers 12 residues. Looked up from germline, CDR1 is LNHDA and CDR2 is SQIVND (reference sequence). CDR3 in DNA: TGTGCCAGTAGTATAGAACGGAGAAGGCAGTTCTTC. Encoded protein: CASSIERRRQFF.

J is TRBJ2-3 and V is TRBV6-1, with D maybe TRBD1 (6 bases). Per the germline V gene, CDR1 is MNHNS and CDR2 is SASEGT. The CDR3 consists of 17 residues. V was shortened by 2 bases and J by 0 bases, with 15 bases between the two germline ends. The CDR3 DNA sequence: TGTGCCAGCAGTGAATTTGGGGGCCCTCCTAGCACAGATACGCAGTATTTT. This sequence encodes CASSEFGGPPSTDTQYF.

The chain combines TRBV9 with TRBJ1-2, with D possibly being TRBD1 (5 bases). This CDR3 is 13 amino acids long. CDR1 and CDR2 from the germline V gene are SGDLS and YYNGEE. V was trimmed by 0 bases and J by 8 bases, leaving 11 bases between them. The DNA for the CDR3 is TGTGCCAGCAGCGTAGCGCAGGGAGCCGGCTACACCTTC. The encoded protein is CASSVAQGAGYTF. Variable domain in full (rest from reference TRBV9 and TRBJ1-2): DSGVTQTPKHLITATGQRVTLRCSPRSGDLSVYWYQQSLDQGLQFLIQYYNGEERAKGNILERFSAQQFPDLHSELNLSSLELGDSALYFCASSVAQGAGYTFGSGTRLTVV.

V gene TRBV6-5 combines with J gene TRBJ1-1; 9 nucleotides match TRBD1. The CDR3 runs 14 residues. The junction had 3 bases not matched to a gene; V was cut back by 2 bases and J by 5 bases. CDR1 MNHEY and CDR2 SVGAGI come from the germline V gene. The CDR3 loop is CASSYGQGRTEAFF. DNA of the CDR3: TGTGCCAGCAGTTACGGACAGGGGAGAACTGAAGCTTTCTTT.

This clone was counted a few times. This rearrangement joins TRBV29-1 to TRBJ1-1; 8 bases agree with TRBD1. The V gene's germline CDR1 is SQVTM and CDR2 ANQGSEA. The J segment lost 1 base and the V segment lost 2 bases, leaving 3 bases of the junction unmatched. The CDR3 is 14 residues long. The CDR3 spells CSVELGQGNTEAFF. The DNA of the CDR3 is TGCAGCGTTGAACTAGGACAGGGGAACACTGAAGCTTTCTTT.

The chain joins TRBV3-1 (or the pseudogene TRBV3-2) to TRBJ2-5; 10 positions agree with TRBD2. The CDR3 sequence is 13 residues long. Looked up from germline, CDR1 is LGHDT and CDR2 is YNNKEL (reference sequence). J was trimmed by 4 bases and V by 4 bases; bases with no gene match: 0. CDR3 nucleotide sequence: TGTGCCAGCAGCCGACTAGCGGGAGAGACCCAGTACTTC. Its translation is CASSRLAGETQYF.

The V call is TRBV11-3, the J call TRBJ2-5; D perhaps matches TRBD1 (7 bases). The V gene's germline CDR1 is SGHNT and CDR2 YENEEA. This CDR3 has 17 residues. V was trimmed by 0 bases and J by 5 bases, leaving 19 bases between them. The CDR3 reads CASSLDSTRGAEETQYF. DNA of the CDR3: TGTGCCAGCAGCTTAGACTCTACCAGGGGGGCGGAGGAGACCCAGTACTTC. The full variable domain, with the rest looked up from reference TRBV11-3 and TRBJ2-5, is EAGVVQSPRYKIIEKKQPVAFWCNPISGHNTLYWYLQNLGQGPELLIRYENEEAVDDSQLPKDRFSAERLKGVDSTLKIQPAELGDSAVYLCASSLDSTRGAEETQYFGPGTRLLVL.

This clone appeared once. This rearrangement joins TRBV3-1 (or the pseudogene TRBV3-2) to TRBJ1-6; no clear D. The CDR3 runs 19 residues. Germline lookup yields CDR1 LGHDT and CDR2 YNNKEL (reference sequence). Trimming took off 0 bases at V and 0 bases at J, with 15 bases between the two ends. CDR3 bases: TGTGCCAGCAGCCAAGACCGGGAGCAGAAGAGCTCCTATAATTCACCCCTCCACTTT. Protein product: CASSQDREQKSSYNSPLHF.

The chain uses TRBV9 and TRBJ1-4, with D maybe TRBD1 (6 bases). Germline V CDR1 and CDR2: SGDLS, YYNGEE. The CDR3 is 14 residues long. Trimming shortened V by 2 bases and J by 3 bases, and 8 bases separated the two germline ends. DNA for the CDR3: TGTGCCAGCAGCGTCAGGGGAGCTAATGAAAAACTGTTTTTT. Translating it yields CASSVRGANEKLFF.

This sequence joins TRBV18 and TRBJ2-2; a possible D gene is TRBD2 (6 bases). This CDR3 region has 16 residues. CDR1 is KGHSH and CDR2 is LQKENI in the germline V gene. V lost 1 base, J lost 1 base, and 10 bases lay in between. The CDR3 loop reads CASSPRRVENTGELFF. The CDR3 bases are TGTGCCAGCTCACCACGGAGGGTTGAGAACACCGGGGAGCTGTTTTTT.

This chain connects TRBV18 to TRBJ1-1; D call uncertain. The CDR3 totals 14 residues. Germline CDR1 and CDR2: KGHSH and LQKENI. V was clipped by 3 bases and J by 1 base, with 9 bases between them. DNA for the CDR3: TGTGCCAGCTCACCCTTCGGCCCGAACACTGAAGCTTTCTTT. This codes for CASSPFGPNTEAFF.

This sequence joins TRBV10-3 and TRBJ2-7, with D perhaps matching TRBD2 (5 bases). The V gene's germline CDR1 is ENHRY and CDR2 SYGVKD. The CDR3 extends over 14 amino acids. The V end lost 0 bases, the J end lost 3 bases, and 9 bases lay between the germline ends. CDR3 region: CAISESTGSYEQYF. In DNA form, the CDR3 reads TGTGCCATCAGTGAGTCGACGGGGAGCTACGAGCAGTACTTC.

The CDR3 region has the DNA TGCGCCAGCTTCAGGGGTTCTTACGAGCAGTACTTC. It encodes CASFRGSYEQYF. The chain uses TRBV10-1 and TRBJ2-7; D may be TRBD1 (6 bases). CDR1 and CDR2 from the germline V gene are WNHNN and SYGVQD (reference sequence). V gave up 8 bases and J gave up 4 bases, with 12 bases separating them. CDR3 length: 12 amino acids.

The CDR3 region is CASSQHLNTGGRPSGELFF. As DNA, the CDR3 is TGTGCCAGCAGTCAACACCTTAATACAGGGGGCCGCCCATCCGGGGAGCTGTTTTTT. The gene calls are TRBV28 and TRBJ2-2; 9 bases agree with TRBD1. The CDR3 is 19 residues long. V was pared by 5 bases and J by 6 bases, with 19 bases of the junction left unmatched. Germline CDR1 reads MDHEN; CDR2 reads SYDVKM.

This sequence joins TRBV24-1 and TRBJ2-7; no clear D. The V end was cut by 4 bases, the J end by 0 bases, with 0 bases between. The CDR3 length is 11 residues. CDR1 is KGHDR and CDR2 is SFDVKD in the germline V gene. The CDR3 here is CATSDSYEQYF. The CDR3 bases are TGTGCCACCAGTGACTCCTACGAGCAGTACTTC.

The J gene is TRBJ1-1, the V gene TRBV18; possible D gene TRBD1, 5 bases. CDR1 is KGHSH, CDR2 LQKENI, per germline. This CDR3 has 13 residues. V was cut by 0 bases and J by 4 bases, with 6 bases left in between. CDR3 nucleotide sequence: TGTGCCAGCTCACCACCGGGGGGCACTGAAGCTTTCTTT. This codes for CASSPPGGTEAFF.

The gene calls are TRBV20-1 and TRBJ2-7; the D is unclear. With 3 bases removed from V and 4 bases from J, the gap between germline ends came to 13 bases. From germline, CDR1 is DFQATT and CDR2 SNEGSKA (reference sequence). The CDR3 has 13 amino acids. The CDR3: CSASDGASYEQYF. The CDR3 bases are TGCAGTGCTAGTGATGGCGCGTCGTACGAGCAGTACTTC.

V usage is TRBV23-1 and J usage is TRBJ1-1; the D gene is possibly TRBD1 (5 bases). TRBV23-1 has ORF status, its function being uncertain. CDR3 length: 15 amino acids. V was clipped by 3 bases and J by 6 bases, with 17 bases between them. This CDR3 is CASSQLKSVGAEAFF. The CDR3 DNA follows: TGCGCCAGCAGTCAGCTCAAATCCGTGGGGGCTGAAGCTTTCTTT.

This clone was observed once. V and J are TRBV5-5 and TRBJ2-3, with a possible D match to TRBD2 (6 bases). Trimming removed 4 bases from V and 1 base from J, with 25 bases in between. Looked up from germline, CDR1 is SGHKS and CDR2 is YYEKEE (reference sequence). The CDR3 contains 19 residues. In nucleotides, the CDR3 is TGTGCCAGCAGCACGACACGCCCCCGGGGAGGACGAGGCACAGATACGCAGTATTTT. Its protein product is CASSTTRPRGGRGTDTQYF.

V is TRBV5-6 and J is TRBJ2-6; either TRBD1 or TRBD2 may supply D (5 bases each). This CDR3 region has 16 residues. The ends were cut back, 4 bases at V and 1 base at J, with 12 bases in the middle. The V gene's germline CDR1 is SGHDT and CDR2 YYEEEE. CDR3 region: CASSGGALSGANVLTF. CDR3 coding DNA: TGTGCCAGCAGCGGGGGTGCCTTGTCTGGGGCCAACGTCCTGACTTTC.

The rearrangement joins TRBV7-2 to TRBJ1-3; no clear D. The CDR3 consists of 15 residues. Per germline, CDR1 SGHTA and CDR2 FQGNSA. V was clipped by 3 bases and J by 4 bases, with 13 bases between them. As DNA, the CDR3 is TGTGCCAGCAGCTTTTACCCACCCAGGGGAAACACCATATATTTT. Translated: CASSFYPPRGNTIYF.

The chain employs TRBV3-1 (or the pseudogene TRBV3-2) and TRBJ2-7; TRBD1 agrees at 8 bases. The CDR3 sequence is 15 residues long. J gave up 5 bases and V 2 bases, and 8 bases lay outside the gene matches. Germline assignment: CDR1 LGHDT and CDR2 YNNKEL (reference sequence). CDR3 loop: CASSQLYRGSHEQYF. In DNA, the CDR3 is TGTGCCAGCAGCCAACTATACAGGGGGTCTCACGAGCAGTACTTC.

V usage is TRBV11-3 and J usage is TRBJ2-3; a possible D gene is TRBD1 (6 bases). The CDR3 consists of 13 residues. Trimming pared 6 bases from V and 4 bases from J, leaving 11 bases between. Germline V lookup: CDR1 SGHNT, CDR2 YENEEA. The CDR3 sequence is CASSTGFPDTQYF. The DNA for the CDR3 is TGTGCCAGCAGTACAGGGTTCCCAGATACGCAGTATTTT.